This TCR beta chain was sequenced during a study of T cells expressing NK-cell markers. Study-level information: It was from sorted CD3+CD56+NKG2C+, CD3+CD56+NKG2C- and CD3+CD56-NKG2C+ T cells that TCR beta repertoires came. Among eight sequenced donors, seven carried HCMV seropositivity while one was seronegative. The study, taken as a whole, reports: The CD3+CD56-NKG2C+ fraction of a few donors was also led by these clonotypes.

The germline V gene encodes CDR1 SEHNR and CDR2 FQNEAQ (reference sequence). The CDR3 is made up of 14 amino acids. TCRdb reprocessed the 5' RACE reads, with one entry per CDR3 protein and no DNA. Its table records around 380,000 distinct CDR3 sequences. To note about this clonotype: Its antigen remains unknown.

Sequencing was done on a sample of blood T cells: a sorted CD56 or NKG2C T cell subset, CD4+ or CD8+ T cells, or bulk PBMC T cells (not recorded which). This clonotype originated in a woman in her 50s in good health. The chain couples TRBV7-9 to TRBJ2-1; the D call of TRBD1 rests on TCRdb alone, since no DNA is present to check it. CDR3 sequence reads: CASSLIIRGNEQFF. Looking up the rest from reference TRBV7-9 and TRBJ2-1 gives the full variable domain: DTGVSQNPRHKITKRGQNVTFRCDPISEHNRLYWYRQTLGQGPEFLTYFQNEAQLEKSRLLSDRFSAERPKGSFSTLEIQRTEQGDSAMYLCASSLIIRGNEQFFGPGTRLTVL.